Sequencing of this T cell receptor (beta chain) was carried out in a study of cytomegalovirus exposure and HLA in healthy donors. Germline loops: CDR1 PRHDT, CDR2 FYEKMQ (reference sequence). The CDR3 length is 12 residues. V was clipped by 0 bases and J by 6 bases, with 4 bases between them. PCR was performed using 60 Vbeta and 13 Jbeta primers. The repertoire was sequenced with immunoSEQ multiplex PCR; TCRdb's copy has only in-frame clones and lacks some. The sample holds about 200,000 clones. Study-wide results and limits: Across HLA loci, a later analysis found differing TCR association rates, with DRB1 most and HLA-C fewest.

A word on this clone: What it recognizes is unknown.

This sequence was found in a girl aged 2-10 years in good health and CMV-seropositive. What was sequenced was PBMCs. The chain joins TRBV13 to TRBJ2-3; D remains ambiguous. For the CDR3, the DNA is TGTGCCAGCAGCTTAGGCAGGGATACGCAGTATTTT. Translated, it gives CASSLGRDTQYF.